One and the same sample provided the 7 T cell receptor beta chains below, sequenced in a study of T cells in Graves' hyperthyroidism and ophthalmopathy. RNA transcripts gave rise to amplified TCR beta CDR3 regions. First-round RT-PCR of the TCR CDR3 relied on the HTBI primer set. TCRdb processed the multiplex PCR reads anew with MiXCR; each CDR3 protein has one entry. The repertoire consists of a few hundred thousand distinct CDR3 sequences, with approximately 15% occurring once and the leading ten covering less than 3.5%. Sequences were obtained from blood. These receptors originate from a middle-aged woman with Graves' ophthalmopathy.

This clonotype has at least ten counts. The chain employs TRBV3-1 and TRBJ2-1; TRBD2 aligns across 7 bases. The V and J ends lost 0 bases and 8 bases, in that order; junction bases with no gene match: 16. The CDR3 is 18 residues long. Per the germline V gene, CDR1 is LGHDT and CDR2 is YNNKEL (reference sequence). DNA for the CDR3: TGTGCCAGCAGCCAAGAGGGGAGGTTGACGGCGGGAGAACATGAGCAGTTCTTC. Translating it yields CASSQEGRLTAGEHEQFF.

This clonotype has just a few counts. V and J are TRBV29-1 and TRBJ1-1, with D possibly matching TRBD1 (5 bases). This CDR3 has 11 amino acids. The germline V gene has CDR1 SQVTM and CDR2 ANQGSEA. V was cut by 3 bases and J by 4 bases, with 6 bases left in between. The CDR3 region is CSVDGGTEAFF. The CDR3 bases are TGCAGCGTTGATGGGGGCACTGAAGCTTTCTTT.

This clonotype was observed many times. This chain connects TRBV20-1 to TRBJ1-2; 8 nucleotides agree with TRBD1. Looked up from germline, CDR1 is DFQATT and CDR2 is SNEGSKA (reference sequence). V was pared by 1 base and J by 5 bases, with 6 bases of the junction left unmatched. The CDR3 sequence is 14 residues long. The CDR3 coding sequence is TGCAGTGCTAGAGTAGGGACAGGCGGATATGGCTACACCTTC. Translating it yields CSARVGTGGYGYTF.

The sample holds a few counts of this clonotype. The chain joins TRBV6-5 to TRBJ1-6; 7 bases match TRBD1. The ends lost 0 bases at V and 5 bases at J; junction bases unmatched: 10. Germline V lookup: CDR1 MNHEY, CDR2 SVGAGI. The CDR3 runs 18 residues. The CDR3 protein is CASSYSSRGRRDNSPLHF. In DNA form, the CDR3 reads TGTGCCAGCAGTTACTCGAGTAGGGGGCGAAGGGATAATTCACCCCTCCACTTT.

The rearrangement joins TRBV27 to TRBJ2-1; no clear D. Germline values: CDR1 MNHEY, CDR2 SMNVEV (reference sequence). The CDR3 sequence is 12 residues long. Trimming removed 8 bases from V and 3 bases from J, with 8 bases in between. The CDR3 bases are TGTGCCAGCCTAGGTAGCTACAATGAGCAGTTCTTC. Translation gives CASLGSYNEQFF.

As regards this clonotype: The CDR3 does not close with the conserved phenylalanine or tryptophan, likely indicating a read error. The rearrangement joins TRBV2 to TRBJ1-1, with 8 positions matching TRBD1. Germline-derived CDR1 and CDR2 are SNHLY and FYNNEI. Germline trimming cut 6 bases from V and 1 base from J; bases unmatched to any gene: 7. The CDR3 runs to 15 residues. The CDR3 DNA is TGTGCCAGCAGAGCCTACACAGGGGGGAACACTGAAGCTTTCTCT. This codes for CASRAYTGGNTEAFS.

The V and J genes are TRBV6-1 and TRBJ1-4, with TRBD1 matching 8 bases. The CDR3 is 14 residues long. The V segment lost 8 bases and the J segment 4 bases; nucleotides outside the gene matches: 6. Germline V gene data show CDR1 as MNHNS and CDR2 as SASEGT. In DNA, the CDR3 is TGTGCCAGCGCATCGGGACAGGTTAATGAAAAACTGTTTTTT. This sequence encodes CASASGQVNEKLFF.